These 6 T cell receptor beta chains came from one sample sequenced in a study of tumor-infiltrating lymphocytes in primary liver carcinoma. With roughly 0.5 ug total RNA as template and a constant-region primer, TCR beta cDNA was made. ARM-PCR, slightly modified, supplied the TCR beta libraries through three nested multiplex PCR rounds. TRBV1-TRBV30 forward primers paired with a C-beta reverse primer were used in the first two PCR rounds, which ran roughly 9 cycles each. TCRdb fed the multiplex PCR reads into MiXCR, producing one record per CDR3 protein. The table shows about 330,000 distinct CDR3 sequences, with around three fifths occurring only once. Unsorted whole blood served as the source of blood RNA, and germline DNA was extracted as well. The sequenced material came from peripheral blood. These receptor sequences come from a middle-aged man with primary liver carcinoma and hepatitis B virus infection.

This clonotype appeared once. Since no conserved phenylalanine or tryptophan closes the CDR3, a read error is the likely cause. This rearrangement joins TRBV11-2 to TRBJ2-7; the match to TRBD1 covers 8 bases. The CDR3 runs to 15 residues. Germline CDR1 reads SGHAT; CDR2 reads FQNNGV. The CDR3 DNA sequence: TGTGTCAGCAGCGGCCACAGGGGGGATCTCTCCGAGCAGTACCTC. This gives the protein CVSSGHRGDLSEQYL.

This clonotype was found many times. The V gene is TRBV29-1, the J gene TRBJ1-2; 7 bases align to TRBD1. V shed 6 bases, J shed 8 bases, and the junction held 6 bases outside the gene matches. Germline values: CDR1 SQVTM, CDR2 ANQGSEA. There are 11 residues in the CDR3. The CDR3 region is CSVQGGWGYTF. DNA for the CDR3: TGCAGCGTACAAGGGGGCTGGGGCTACACCTTC.

This clonotype was seen more than once but under ten times. The gene calls are TRBV5-4 and TRBJ2-1; D may correspond to TRBD1 or TRBD2 (6 bases each). Germline CDR1 and CDR2: SGHNT and YYREEE (reference sequence). V was clipped by 3 bases and J by 15 bases, with 19 bases between them. The CDR3 extends over 13 amino acids. The CDR3: CASSSTPGAEPFF. Written as DNA, the CDR3 is TGTGCCAGCAGCTCGACCCCGGGGGCGGAACCGTTCTTC.

In its sample, this clonotype was seen a few times. The J gene is TRBJ2-1, the V gene TRBV5-1; TRBD2 is a possible D gene (5 bases). Trimming removed 2 bases at V and 5 bases at J, with 14 bases between. This CDR3 has 15 residues. Germline V lookup: CDR1 SGHRS, CDR2 YFSETQ. Written as DNA, the CDR3 is TGCGCCAGCAGCTTAACAACCGGGAACAACAATGAGCAGTTCTTC. As protein: CASSLTTGNNNEQFF.

Comment on this clonotype: A clone one base away is much larger, so this may be a read error. This chain connects TRBV6-6 to TRBJ1-2; possibly TRBD1 for D (6 bases). Germline CDR1 MNHNY, CDR2 SVGAGI (reference sequence). Trimming removed 11 bases at V and 10 bases at J, with 17 bases between. The CDR3 length is 11 residues. The CDR3 is CAVAGEGDYTF. CDR3 coding DNA: TGTGCCGTCGCAGGGGAGGGCGACTACACCTTC.

About this clonotype itself: Since a much larger clone is just one base distant, this may be a read error. No conserved phenylalanine or tryptophan ends this CDR3, so it is likely a read error. This chain connects TRBV5-6 to TRBJ2-1; weak D call: TRBD1 (5 bases). CDR3 length: 14 amino acids. The V gene lost 2 bases and the J gene lost 8 bases, with 14 bases spanning the gap. From germline, CDR1 is SGHDT and CDR2 YYEEEE. The CDR3 loop is CASSLGALGDEQFL. In DNA, the CDR3 is TGTGCCAGCAGCTTAGGGGCGCTGGGCGATGAGCAGTTCCTC.